Detailed here is one T cell receptor (beta chain). The data are from a study of response to subunit inactivated influenza vaccine. One entry per CDR3 protein results from TCRdb running MiXCR on the RT-PCR reads. There are around 600,000 distinct CDR3 sequences in the sample; approximately 11% occur only once, and approximately 10% lies in the top ten. The CDR3 covers 15 residues. In germline, CDR1 is MNHEY, CDR2 SMNVEV (reference sequence). V gave up 7 bases and J gave up 3 bases; unmatched junction bases: 5. This sample was shared with a second study, whose subject was T cells expressing NK-cell markers. That study adds: The cDNA for TCR beta came from 5'RACE template switching with UMIs.

The chain carries TRBV27 and TRBJ2-1; TRBD2 matches at 11 bases. The source material was PBMCs from blood, sampled on the day of vaccination. This TCR came from a man aged 45-65 years who received an inactivated influenza vaccine. As DNA, the CDR3 is TGTGCCAGCACCCCAGGGACTAGCGGCTACAATGAGCAGTTCTTC. It translates to CASTPGTSGYNEQFF.